This entry is about one T cell receptor beta chain. What it binds is not known. CDR3 size: 15 residues. The V gene's germline CDR1 is LGHNA and CDR2 YSLEER. Unmatched junction bases numbered 3, after V lost 0 bases and J lost 6 bases. These data come from a study of hypomethylating agent response in myelodysplastic syndrome. Background on the study: Responders were about 6 patients with complete response or hematologic improvement; 4 or 5 were non-responders. General study results and limits: Shared GLIPH2 clusters possibly recognizing novel MDS antigens remain unconfirmed.

Authors' processing steps: VDJdb flagged around 1.8% of approximately 170,000 unique clonotypes as previously reported viral-epitope-specific. Here immunoSEQ multiplex PCR was the method, and the copy in TCRdb shows in-frame clones only, minus some. Clonal size and the V and J genes are those of that table, whereas D and trimming came from the DNA. There are some 4,500 clones in the sample; 75% to 90% occur only once, and 7.6% lies in the top ten. The origin of this receptor is a human donor with myelodysplastic syndrome. Sequenced here: bone marrow, sampled before or after starting hypomethylating agent treatment for myelodysplastic syndrome (not recorded which). V and J are TRBV4-3 and TRBJ2-2; 8 bases line up with TRBD1. In DNA form, the CDR3 reads TGCGCCAGCAGCCAAGATCGGACAGGGCCCGGGGAGCTGTTTTTT. Translation: CASSQDRTGPGELFF.